These 21 T cell receptor beta chains share one sample of origin, sequenced in a study of T cells in localized non-small cell lung cancer. Sequenced by immunoSEQ multiplex PCR; TCRdb stores in-frame clones only, minus some. The sample contains some 19,000 clones, around nine tenths of which appear only once. The specimen comprised peripheral blood, sampled before any cancer treatment. The receptors come from a male donor at least 60 years old with stage I squamous cell lung carcinoma.

This clone turned up a few times. J is TRBJ2-3 and V is TRBV29-1; 10 nucleotides line up with TRBD2. Trimming cost V 6 bases and J 5 bases; bases outside gene matches: 8. This CDR3 is 14 amino acids long. Germline V gene lookup returns CDR1 SQVTM and CDR2 ANQGSEA. CDR3 in DNA: TGCAGCGTCAGAGCGGGAGGGCCGGAAGATACGCAGTATTTT. As protein: CSVRAGGPEDTQYF.

The V gene is TRBV11-2, the J gene TRBJ1-5, with a possible D match to TRBD1 (6 bases). The CDR3 spans 13 residues. CDR1 is SGHAT, CDR2 FQNNGV, per germline. The V end lost 4 bases, the J end lost 5 bases, and 9 bases lay between the germline ends. In nucleotides, the CDR3 is TGTGCCAGCAGCTCGACAGGAGATCAGCCCCAGCATTTT. It yields the protein CASSSTGDQPQHF.

The chain employs TRBV6-6 and TRBJ2-7, with TRBD2 matching over 7 bases. Germline V gives CDR1 MNHNY, CDR2 SVGAGI (reference sequence). J gave up 4 bases and V 9 bases, and 9 bases lay outside the gene matches. The CDR3 has 13 amino acids. The CDR3 DNA follows: TGTGCCAGTACAAGCGGGATTGGGTACGAGCAGTACTTC. As protein: CASTSGIGYEQYF.

J is TRBJ2-3 and V is TRBV9; D call uncertain. Deletions cut 3 bases from V and 2 bases from J, with 16 bases between. Germline values: CDR1 SGDLS, CDR2 YYNGEE. This CDR3 spans 16 amino acids. CDR3 in amino acids: CASSDDLRPPTDTQYF. The CDR3 bases are TGTGCCAGCAGCGACGACCTCCGACCCCCCACAGATACGCAGTATTTT.

V and J are TRBV2 and TRBJ1-2; no clear D gene. CDR3 length: 13 residues. V lost 3 bases and J 0 bases, leaving 5 bases between the germline ends. Looked up from germline, CDR1 is SNHLY and CDR2 is FYNNEI. CDR3 sequence: CASSDQTNYGYTF. The CDR3 nucleotides are TGTGCCAGCAGTGACCAGACTAACTATGGCTACACCTTC.

This clone was found a few times. This CDR3 reads CAWRVWGLGNTIYF. The DNA of the CDR3 is TGTGCCTGGAGGGTGTGGGGGCTCGGAAACACCATATATTTT. This chain connects TRBV30 to TRBJ1-3; D possibly corresponds to TRBD1 (6 bases). Trimming shortened V by 3 bases and J by 4 bases, and 13 bases separated the two germline ends. The CDR3 loop spans 14 amino acids. Germline CDR1 and CDR2: GTSNPN and SVGIG (reference sequence).

The chain is built from TRBV9 and TRBJ2-3; no firm D call. Trimming took 4 bases from V and 3 from J, leaving 12 bases between them. The germline V gene encodes CDR1 SGDLS and CDR2 YYNGEE. The CDR3 is 14 amino acids. CDR3 amino acids: CASSRMGGTDTQYF. The CDR3 DNA reads as TGTGCCAGCAGCAGAATGGGTGGGACAGATACGCAGTATTTT.

On this clone: The junction and the germline gene differ at one end; a read error may be behind it. The sample contains more than one DNA sequence encoding this CDR3. The CDR3 loop reads CASSSSLNTEAFF. In nucleotides, the CDR3 is TGTGCCAGTAGTAGCTCCTTGAACACCGAAGCTTTCTTT. The V call is TRBV19, the J call TRBJ1-1, with D hard to call. The CDR3 covers 13 residues. Per the germline V gene, CDR1 is LNHDA and CDR2 is SQIVND (reference sequence).

J is TRBJ2-5 and V is TRBV7-2; TRBD1 or TRBD2 may be the D gene (5 bases each). The germline V gene has CDR1 SGHTA and CDR2 FQGNSA. The V end was cut by 2 bases, the J end by 1 base, with 8 bases between. This CDR3 region has 14 residues. In nucleotides, the CDR3 is TGTGCCAGCAGCTTATCGGGGACCCAAGAGACCCAGTACTTC. Its translation: CASSLSGTQETQYF.

This CDR3 reads CASSPSAVGNTGELFF. CDR3 in DNA: TGTGCCAGCTCACCCTCGGCTGTGGGGAACACCGGGGAGCTGTTTTTT. The chain uses TRBV18 and TRBJ2-2; no firm D call. The CDR3 extends over 16 amino acids. V was cut by 3 bases and J by 1 base, with 12 bases left in between. Per the germline V gene, CDR1 is KGHSH and CDR2 is LQKENI.

The rearrangement links TRBV7-4 to TRBJ1-1; no reliable D call. CDR1 and CDR2 (germline): SGHVT, SQSDAQ. V was cut by 4 bases and J by 8 bases, with 11 bases left in between. The CDR3 runs to 12 residues. This CDR3 reads CASSSCPREAFF. In nucleotides, the CDR3 is TGTGCCAGCAGCTCATGCCCTCGGGAAGCTTTCTTT.

The chain is built from TRBV28 and TRBJ1-1; D gene ambiguous. Germline lookup yields CDR1 MDHEN and CDR2 SYDVKM. The V gene lost 10 bases and the J gene lost 2 bases, with 23 bases spanning the gap. The CDR3 spans 16 residues. The CDR3 loop reads CATSRLGAGTNTEAFF. CDR3 in DNA: TGTGCCACCTCGAGGTTGGGAGCGGGAACCAACACTGAAGCTTTCTTT.

The rearrangement links TRBV9 to TRBJ2-1; 10 nucleotides align to TRBD2. J gave up 4 bases and V 0 bases, and 1 base lay outside the gene matches. Per the germline V gene, CDR1 is SGDLS and CDR2 is YYNGEE. This CDR3 comprises 15 residues. The CDR3 loop reads CASSVGAGGYNEQFF. The CDR3 DNA reads TGTGCCAGCAGCGTAGGAGCGGGAGGGTACAATGAGCAGTTCTTC.

The genes are TRBV6-5 and TRBJ2-5, with 8 nucleotides matching TRBD1. CDR1 MNHEY and CDR2 SVGAGI come from the germline V gene. V dropped 3 bases and J dropped 5; count of bases not matched to a gene: 8. There are 15 residues in the CDR3. As DNA, the CDR3 is TGTGCCAGCAGTTATTCCTGGGGACAGGCCGAGACCCAGTACTTC. It codes for CASSYSWGQAETQYF.

V usage is TRBV7-2 and J usage is TRBJ2-1; tentative D call: TRBD2 (6 bases). CDR1 and CDR2 from the germline V gene are SGHTA and FQGNSA. This CDR3 is built from 12 residues. V lost 4 bases and J lost 9, with 10 bases in between. CDR3 residues: CASSSYGGEQFF. CDR3 in DNA: TGTGCCAGCAGCTCGTACGGGGGTGAGCAGTTCTTC.

This chain connects TRBV18 to TRBJ1-2, with D uncertain. The V end lost 3 bases, the J end lost 4 bases, and 6 bases lay between the germline ends. The CDR3 runs 12 residues. Germline CDR1 and CDR2: KGHSH and LQKENI. CDR3 sequence: CASSPAAYGYTF. CDR3 sequence (DNA): TGTGCCAGCTCACCCGCGGCCTATGGCTACACCTTC.

The V call is TRBV10-3, the J call TRBJ1-1; no definite D call. Trimming took off 3 bases at V and 3 bases at J, with 11 bases between the two ends. Germline CDR1 ENHRY, CDR2 SYGVKD. The CDR3 has 14 residues. CDR3 region: CAISEGNEHTEAFF. The CDR3 coding sequence is TGTGCCATCAGTGAAGGGAATGAGCACACTGAAGCTTTCTTT.

This chain uses TRBV19 with TRBJ2-7; 7 bases match TRBD1. This CDR3 has 14 residues. CDR1 is LNHDA, CDR2 SQIVND, per germline (reference sequence). V gave up 4 bases and J gave up 2 bases; unmatched junction bases: 5. CDR3 DNA sequence: TGTGCCAGTAGTAGTCTACAGGGGACCTACGAGCAGTACTTC. This sequence encodes CASSSLQGTYEQYF.

V is TRBV2 and J is TRBJ1-5, with D perhaps TRBD1 (5 bases). This CDR3 region has 16 residues. CDR1 is SNHLY and CDR2 is FYNNEI in the germline V gene. Deletions cut 6 bases from V and 0 bases from J, with 15 bases between. The CDR3 reads CASSPQGQLSNQPQHF. CDR3 DNA sequence: TGTGCCAGCAGCCCACAAGGACAACTTAGCAATCAGCCCCAGCATTTT.

V gene TRBV28 combines with J gene TRBJ2-7; 8 nucleotides align to TRBD2. CDR3 size: 14 residues. V was pared by 7 bases and J by 4 bases, with 9 bases of the junction left unmatched. The germline CDR1 and CDR2 sequences are MDHEN and SYDVKM. The CDR3 sequence is CASTGPGGSYEQYF. Written as DNA, the CDR3 is TGTGCCAGCACGGGGCCGGGAGGGTCGTACGAGCAGTACTTC.

V is TRBV28 and J is TRBJ1-6; the D is unclear. The CDR3 covers 14 residues. The V gene's germline CDR1 is MDHEN and CDR2 SYDVKM. The V end was cut by 5 bases, the J end by 8 bases, with 13 bases between. The CDR3 nucleotides read TGTGCCAGCAGTCCACGAGGGTCCTATTCACCCCTCCACTTT. Translating it yields CASSPRGSYSPLHF.